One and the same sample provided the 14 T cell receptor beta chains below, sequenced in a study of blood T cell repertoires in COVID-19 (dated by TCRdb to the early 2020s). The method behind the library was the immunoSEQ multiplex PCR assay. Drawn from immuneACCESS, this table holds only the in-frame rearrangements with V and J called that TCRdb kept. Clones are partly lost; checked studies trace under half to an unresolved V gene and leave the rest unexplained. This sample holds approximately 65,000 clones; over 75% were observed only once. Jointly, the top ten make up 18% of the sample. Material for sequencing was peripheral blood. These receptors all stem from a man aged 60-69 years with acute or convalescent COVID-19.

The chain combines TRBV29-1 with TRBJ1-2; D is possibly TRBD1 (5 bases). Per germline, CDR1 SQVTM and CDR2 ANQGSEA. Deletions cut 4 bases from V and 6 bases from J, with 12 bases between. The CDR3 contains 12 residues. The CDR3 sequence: CSVVGQGNGYTF. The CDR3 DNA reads TGCAGCGTTGTCGGCCAGGGTAATGGCTACACCTTC. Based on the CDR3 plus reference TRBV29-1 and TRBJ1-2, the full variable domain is SAVISQKPSRDICQRGTSLTIQCQVDSQVTMMFWYRQQPGQSLTLIATANQGSEATYESGFVIDKFPISRPNLTFSTLTVSNMSPEDSSIYLCSVVGQGNGYTFGSGTRLTVV.

The CDR3 is CASSARYGKGQMNTEAFF. In DNA, the CDR3 is TGTGCCAGCAGTGCAAGGTATGGGAAGGGACAGATGAACACTGAAGCTTTCTTT. This sequence joins TRBV2 and TRBJ1-1, with 7 bases matching TRBD1. This CDR3 comprises 18 residues. V lost 4 bases, J lost 0 bases, and 14 bases stayed unmatched. The germline CDR1 and CDR2 sequences are SNHLY and FYNNEI.

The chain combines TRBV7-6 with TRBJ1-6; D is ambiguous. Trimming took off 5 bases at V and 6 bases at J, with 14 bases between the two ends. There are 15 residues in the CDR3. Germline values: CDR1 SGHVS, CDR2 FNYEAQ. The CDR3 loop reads CASSSHRELNSPLHF. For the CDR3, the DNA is TGTGCCAGCAGCAGCCACCGGGAGCTTAATTCACCCCTCCACTTT.

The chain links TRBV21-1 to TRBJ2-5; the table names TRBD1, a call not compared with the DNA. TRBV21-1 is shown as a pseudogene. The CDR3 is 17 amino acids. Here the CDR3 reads CASSKVRAGGLIETQYF. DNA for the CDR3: TGTGCCAGCAGCAAAGTTAGGGCAGGGGGCTTAATAGAGACCCAGTACTTC.

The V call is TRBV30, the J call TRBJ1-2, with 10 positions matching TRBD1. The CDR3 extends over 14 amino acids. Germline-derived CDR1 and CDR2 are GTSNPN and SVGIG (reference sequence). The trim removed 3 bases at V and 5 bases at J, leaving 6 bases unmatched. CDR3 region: CAWSRQGALYGYTF. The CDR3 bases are TGTGCCTGGAGCCGACAGGGGGCTTTGTATGGCTACACCTTC.

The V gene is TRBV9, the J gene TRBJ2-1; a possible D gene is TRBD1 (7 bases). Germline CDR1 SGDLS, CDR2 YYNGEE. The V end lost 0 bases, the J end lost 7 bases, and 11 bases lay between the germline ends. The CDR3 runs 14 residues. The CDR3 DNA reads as TGTGCCAGCAGCGTAGGGAGGGGGCCTAATGAGCAGTTCTTC. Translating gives CASSVGRGPNEQFF.

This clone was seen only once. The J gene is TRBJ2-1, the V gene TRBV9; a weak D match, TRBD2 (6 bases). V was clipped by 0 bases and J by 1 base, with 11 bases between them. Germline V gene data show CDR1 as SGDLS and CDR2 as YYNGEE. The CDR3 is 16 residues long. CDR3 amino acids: CASSVGGRPSYNEQFF. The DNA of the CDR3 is TGTGCCAGCAGCGTAGGGGGGAGGCCGTCCTACAATGAGCAGTTCTTC.

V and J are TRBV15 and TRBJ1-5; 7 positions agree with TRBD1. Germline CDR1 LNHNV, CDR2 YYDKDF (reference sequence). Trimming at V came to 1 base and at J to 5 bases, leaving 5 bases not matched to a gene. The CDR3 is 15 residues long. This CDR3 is CATSRGRGPHQPQHF. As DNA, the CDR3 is TGTGCCACCAGCAGAGGTAGGGGGCCGCATCAGCCCCAGCATTTT. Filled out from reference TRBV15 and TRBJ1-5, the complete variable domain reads DAMVIQNPRYQVTQFGKPVTLSCSQTLNHNVMYWYQQKSSQAPKLLFHYYDKDFNNEADTPDNFQSRRPNTSFCFLDIRSPGLGDTAMYLCATSRGRGPHQPQHFGDGTRLSIL.

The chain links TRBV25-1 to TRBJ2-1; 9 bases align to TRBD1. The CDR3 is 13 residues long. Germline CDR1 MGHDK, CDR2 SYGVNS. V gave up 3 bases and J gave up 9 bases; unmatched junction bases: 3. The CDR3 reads CASSDTGGGEQFF. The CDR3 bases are TGTGCCAGCAGTGACACAGGGGGCGGTGAGCAGTTCTTC.

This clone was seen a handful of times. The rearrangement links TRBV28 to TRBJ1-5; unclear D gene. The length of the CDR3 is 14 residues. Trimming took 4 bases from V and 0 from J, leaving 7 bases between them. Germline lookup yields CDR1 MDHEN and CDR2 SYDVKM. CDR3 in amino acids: CASSSPVSNQPQHF. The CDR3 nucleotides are TGTGCCAGCAGTTCTCCGGTTAGCAATCAGCCCCAGCATTTT.

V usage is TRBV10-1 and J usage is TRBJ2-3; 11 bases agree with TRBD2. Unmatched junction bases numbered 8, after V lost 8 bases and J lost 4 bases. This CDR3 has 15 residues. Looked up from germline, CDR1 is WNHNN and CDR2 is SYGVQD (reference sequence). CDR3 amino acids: CASSPQLAGADTQYF. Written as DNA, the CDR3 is TGCGCCAGCTCCCCCCAACTAGCGGGAGCAGATACGCAGTATTTT.

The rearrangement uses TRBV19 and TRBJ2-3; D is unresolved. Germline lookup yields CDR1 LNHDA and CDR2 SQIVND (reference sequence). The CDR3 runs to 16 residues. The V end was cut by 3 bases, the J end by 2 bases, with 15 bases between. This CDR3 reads CASSIQWQLPTDTQYF. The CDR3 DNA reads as TGTGCCAGTAGTATTCAGTGGCAGTTGCCCACAGATACGCAGTATTTT.

CDR3 sequence (DNA): TGTGCCAGCAGCCAAGATAGGAGACAGGGGTCTTTCTTT. This encodes CASSQDRRQGSFF. This chain links TRBV4-2 with TRBJ1-1; 8 bases map to TRBD1. V was clipped by 0 bases and J by 12 bases; unmatched bases: 6. The CDR3 contains 13 residues. Per germline, CDR1 LGHNA and CDR2 YNFKEQ.

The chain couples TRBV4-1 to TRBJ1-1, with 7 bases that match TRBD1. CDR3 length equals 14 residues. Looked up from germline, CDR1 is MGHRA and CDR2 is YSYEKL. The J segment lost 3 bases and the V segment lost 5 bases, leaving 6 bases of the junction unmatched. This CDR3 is CASSKDRRDTEAFF. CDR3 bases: TGCGCCAGCAGCAAGGACAGGCGGGACACTGAAGCTTTCTTT.